These T cell receptor beta chains were read from a single sample in a study of cytomegalovirus exposure and HLA in healthy donors. Some clones are missing from TCRdb's copy, which holds only in-frame ones; the method was immunoSEQ multiplex PCR. The table lists 90,000 to 150,000 clones, roughly four fifths of them singletons. Sequencing used PBMCs. These receptors were obtained from a man in his forties or fifties in good health and CMV-seronegative. The CDR3 runs from the conserved cysteine through the conserved F or W. D genes are given only for firm matches. Clone size is not always given. Where it is, it says once, few, many or a class for expanded clones.

abundance,len,j_gene,d_gene,v_gene,CDR3aa,CDR3nt
NA,14,TRBJ2-6,NA,TRBV19,CASSVRTVPNVLTF,TGTGCCAGTAGTGTACGGACAGTTCCCAACGTCCTGACTTTC
NA,16,TRBJ2-3,TRBD2,TRBV19,CASSKGIAGAGDTQYF,TGTGCCAGTAGTAAGGGGATAGCGGGGGCGGGAGATACGCAGTATTTT
NA,16,TRBJ1-3,NA,TRBV30,CAWSGTALSSGNTIYF,TGTGCCTGGAGTGGAACAGCTTTAAGCTCTGGAAACACCATATATTTT
NA,12,TRBJ1-1,NA,TRBV5-6,CASSQSGTEAFF,TGTGCCAGCAGCCAGAGCGGGACTGAAGCTTTCTTT
NA,17,TRBJ2-2,TRBD2,TRBV27,CASRQTSVATNTGELFF,TGTGCCAGCAGGCAGACTAGCGTTGCAACGAACACCGGGGAGCTGTTTTTT
once,15,TRBJ2-5,TRBD2,TRBV27,CASMVRAGGQETQYF,TGTGCCAGCATGGTCCGGGCGGGGGGGCAGGAGACCCAGTACTTC
NA,13,TRBJ2-2,TRBD2,TRBV30,CALGLAAGGELFF,TGTGCCTTAGGACTAGCTGCGGGCGGGGAGCTGTTTTTT
NA,13,TRBJ2-7,TRBD1,TRBV5-4,CASSQGQGDEQYF,TGTGCCAGCAGCCAGGGACAGGGCGACGAGCAGTACTTC
NA,13,TRBJ1-2,TRBD1,TRBV5-4,CAIEMGQNYGYTF,TGTGCCATTGAGATGGGACAGAACTATGGCTACACCTTC
NA,15,TRBJ2-7,NA,TRBV5-1,CASSPVGGGNYEQYF,TGCGCCAGCAGCCCGGTGGGGGGGGGCAACTACGAGCAGTACTTC
few,14,TRBJ1-4,NA,TRBV11-2,CASSTRESSEKLFF,TGTGCCAGCAGCACCCGGGAATCCAGTGAAAAACTGTTTTTT
NA,15,TRBJ1-2,TRBD1,TRBV10-3,CAISGGQGPNYGYTF,TGTGCCATCAGTGGGGGACAGGGTCCTAACTATGGCTACACCTTC
NA,17,TRBJ2-3,NA,TRBV25-1,CASSQPRGSSSTDTQYF,TGTGCCAGCAGTCAACCTCGGGGGTCCTCTAGCACAGATACGCAGTATTTT
NA,14,TRBJ2-7,NA,TRBV4-3,CASSQDWSSSEQYF,TGCGCCAGCAGCCAAGACTGGTCCTCCTCCGAGCAGTACTTC
few,13,TRBJ1-6,NA,TRBV27,CASSFGGDSPLHF,TGTGCCAGCAGTTTCGGGGGGGATTCACCCCTCCACTTT
NA,15,TRBJ1-5,TRBD1,TRBV7-2,CASSSQTGTRQPQHF,TGTGCCAGCAGCTCCCAGACAGGGACTCGTCAGCCCCAGCATTTT
NA,14,TRBJ2-1,NA,TRBV29-1,CSVEERTSYNEQFF,TGCAGCGTTGAAGAACGTACTTCCTACAATGAGCAGTTCTTC
NA,15,TRBJ2-3,NA,TRBV4-3,CASSLNPSSADTQYF,TGCGCCAGCAGCCTAAACCCTAGTAGCGCAGATACGCAGTATTTT
NA,16,TRBJ1-1,TRBD1,TRBV19,CASSIMRGRLNTEAFF,TGTGCCAGTAGTATCATGAGGGGGCGGTTGAACACTGAAGCTTTCTTT
NA,12,TRBJ2-4,TRBD2,TRBV7-9,CASSPGGNIQYF,TGTGCCAGCAGCCCGGGGGGAAACATTCAGTACTTC
NA,14,TRBJ1-3,NA,TRBV18,CASSPATTGNTIYF,TGTGCCAGCTCACCAGCAACGACAGGAAACACCATATATTTT
NA,11,TRBJ1-2,NA,TRBV19,CAIGQSSGYTF,TGTGCCATCGGACAGTCGTCTGGCTACACCTTC
NA,14,TRBJ1-2,TRBD1,TRBV5-1,CASSFGQGSYGYTF,TGCGCCAGCAGCTTCGGACAGGGGAGCTATGGCTACACCTTC
NA,16,TRBJ2-3,TRBD2,TRBV4-1,CASSQETSGGGDTQYF,TGCGCCAGCAGCCAAGAAACTTCGGGGGGAGGGGATACGCAGTATTTT
NA,16,TRBJ1-3,TRBD1,TRBV28,CASSSPGTGSGNTIYF,TGTGCCAGCAGTTCCCCGGGGACAGGATCTGGAAACACCATATATTTT
NA,13,TRBJ2-3,NA,TRBV27,CASMAAVTDTQYF,TGTGCCAGCATGGCAGCGGTCACAGATACGCAGTATTTT
NA,11,TRBJ2-7,NA,TRBV6-5,CATGQIYEQYF,TGTGCCACCGGACAGATATACGAGCAGTACTTC
few,12,TRBJ1-2,NA,TRBV6-5,CASSFHNYGYTF,TGTGCCAGCAGTTTTCATAACTATGGCTACACCTTC
NA,15,TRBJ2-7,TRBD1,TRBV14,CASSHGTGASYEQYF,TGTGCCAGCAGCCACGGGACAGGTGCCTCCTACGAGCAGTACTTC
NA,17,TRBJ2-3,TRBD2,TRBV7-7,CASSLGTTGGPSDTQYF,TGTGCTAGCAGCTTAGGGACGACGGGAGGGCCCTCGGATACGCAGTATTTT
NA,17,TRBJ1-6,TRBD1,TRBV5-1,CASSLEGGQGKNSPLHF,TGCGCCAGCAGCTTGGAAGGCGGACAGGGTAAAAATTCACCCCTCCACTTT
NA,17,TRBJ2-7,TRBD1,TRBV19,CASSMRTGASSSYEQYF,TGTGCCAGTAGTATGAGGACAGGTGCCTCGAGCTCCTACGAGCAGTACTTC
NA,13,TRBJ2-5,TRBD1,TRBV25-1,CASTPGGEETQYF,TGTGCCAGCACTCCAGGGGGAGAAGAGACCCAGTACTTC
NA,13,TRBJ1-4,NA,TRBV7-3,CASSLTANEKLFF,TGTGCCAGCAGCTTAACAGCGAATGAAAAACTGTTTTTT
NA,16,TRBJ1-1,TRBD1,TRBV5-1,CASSLGGTGDGTEAFF,TGCGCCAGCAGCTTGGGTGGGACAGGGGACGGAACTGAAGCTTTCTTT
NA,14,TRBJ2-7,NA,TRBV19,CASSIAGSSYEQYF,TGTGCCAGTAGTATAGCGGGGAGCTCCTACGAGCAGTACTTC
NA,15,TRBJ1-4,TRBD1,TRBV7-9,CSSSFGTGTNEKLFF,TGTTCCAGCAGCTTTGGGACAGGCACTAATGAAAAACTGTTTTTT
NA,15,TRBJ1-2,NA,TRBV7-9,CASSLASATNYGYTF,TGTGCCAGCAGCTTAGCGTCAGCGACTAACTATGGCTACACCTTC
NA,15,TRBJ2-1,TRBD2,TRBV10-3,CAIRTSGGVNNEQFF,TGTGCCATCAGGACTAGCGGGGGAGTCAACAATGAGCAGTTCTTC
NA,19,TRBJ1-3,TRBD1,TRBV18,CASSPRVATGAFSGNTIYF,TGTGCCAGCTCACCACGAGTGGCGACAGGGGCCTTCTCTGGAAACACCATATATTTT
NA,16,TRBJ1-2,NA,TRBV7-9,CSSSLEETAGFYGYTF,TGTTCCAGCAGCTTAGAGGAAACGGCAGGCTTCTATGGCTACACCTTC
NA,17,TRBJ2-4,TRBD2,TRBV25-1,CASSEYGGGPAKNSQYF,TGTGCCAGCAGTGAATATGGCGGGGGACCAGCCAAAAACAGTCAGTACTTC
NA,13,TRBJ1-1,NA,TRBV6-5,CASSEGVNTEAFF,TGTGCCAGCAGCGAGGGAGTAAACACTGAAGCTTTCTTT
NA,14,TRBJ1-2,NA,TRBV15,CATSRTGSGNGYTF,TGTGCCACCAGCAGAACAGGGTCGGGGAACGGCTACACCTTC
NA,13,TRBJ2-3,NA,TRBV6-4,CASSAPGTDTQYF,TGTGCCAGCAGTGCTCCAGGGACAGATACGCAGTATTTT
once,13,TRBJ2-1,NA,TRBV30,CAWIFPGGNEQFF,TGTGCCTGGATTTTCCCGGGTGGCAATGAGCAGTTCTTC
NA,16,TRBJ2-3,NA,TRBV18,CASSPSQRGATDTQYF,TGTGCCAGCTCACCATCTCAACGGGGGGCCACAGATACGCAGTATTTT
NA,14,TRBJ2-7,TRBD2,TRBV9,CASSTRLAGAEQYF,TGTGCCAGCAGCACCCGACTAGCGGGAGCCGAGCAGTACTTC
few,14,TRBJ1-1,NA,TRBV9,CASSVEDRNTEAFF,TGTGCCAGCAGCGTAGAAGACAGGAACACTGAAGCTTTCTTT
NA,11,TRBJ1-2,NA,TRBV30,CAWSVAYGYTF,TGTGCCTGGAGCGTAGCTTATGGCTACACCTTC
NA,11,TRBJ1-1,NA,TRBV5-6,CASSFQGEAFF,TGTGCCAGCAGCTTCCAGGGCGAAGCTTTCTTT
NA,18,TRBJ2-3,TRBD2,TRBV9,CASSASGRGHMSTDTQYF,TGTGCCAGCAGCGCAAGCGGGAGGGGACACATGAGCACAGATACGCAGTATTTT
few,14,TRBJ2-7,NA,TRBV30,CAWSPTGGRYEQYF,TGTGCCTGGAGTCCGACTGGGGGGAGATACGAGCAGTACTTC
NA,12,TRBJ1-2,NA,TRBV6-5,CASSTQGRGYTF,TGTGCCAGCAGTACCCAGGGCCGTGGCTACACCTTC
NA,16,TRBJ2-7,TRBD2,TRBV6-1,CASSDGLAGVGYEQYF,TGTGCCAGCAGTGATGGGCTAGCGGGAGTGGGTTACGAGCAGTACTTC
NA,14,TRBJ2-1,TRBD1,TRBV7-6,CASSPTQGNNEQFF,TGTGCCAGCAGCCCAACACAGGGGAACAATGAGCAGTTCTTC
once,13,TRBJ2-3,TRBD2,TRBV25-1,CASRSRGGDTQYF,TGTGCCAGCAGATCTCGGGGGGGAGATACGCAGTATTTT